This TCR beta chain was retrieved from a study of CD8+CD57+ T cells in acquired aplastic anemia. General study findings and limits: Levels of CD8+ Simpson's diversity were not significantly distinct in patients versus controls.

The template used for profiling TCR beta VDJ and CDR3 was genomic DNA. TCRdb re-derived calls from the reads in MiXCR, one entry per CDR3 protein. The repertoire has approximately 200,000 distinct CDR3 sequences, approximately 60% of them found once; the top ten carry 25% to 30%. V shed 3 bases, J shed 5 bases, and the junction held 7 bases outside the gene matches. The CDR3 consists of 14 residues. Germline CDR1 and CDR2: SNHLY and FYNNEI. About this clonotype itself: No antigen is known for it.

The receptor was isolated from a human donor in good health. Sequencing used sorted CD4+, CD8+, or CD8+CD57+ T cells (not recorded which) from PBMCs. V is TRBV2 and J is TRBJ2-7; 7 positions agree with TRBD1. The CDR3 bases are TGTGCCAGCAGTGACTTGAGACAGGGCGACGAGCAGTACTTC. Translated, it gives CASSDLRQGDEQYF.